Following are 17 T cell receptor beta chains from one sample sequenced in a study of OX40 agonist ivuxolimab in advanced cancers. Here immunoSEQ multiplex PCR was the method, and the copy in TCRdb shows in-frame clones only, minus some. The sample shows about 24,000 clones, roughly 84% of them seen only once. Sequencing used CD4+ or CD8+ T cells sorted from blood, obtained in a trial of the OX40 agonist ivuxolimab. The receptors were gathered from an adult with an advanced solid tumor such as melanoma, head and neck, liver or kidney cancer.

The rearrangement joins TRBV9 to TRBJ1-2; 9 nucleotides line up with TRBD1. The germline CDR1 and CDR2 sequences are SGDLS and YYNGEE. J gave up 1 base and V 3 bases, and 7 bases lay outside the gene matches. The CDR3 runs 16 residues. Written as DNA, the CDR3 is TGTGCCAGCAGCGAGGGACAGGGCCCTTATAACTATGGCTACACCTTC. Amino acids: CASSEGQGPYNYGYTF.

V gene TRBV4-3 combines with J gene TRBJ2-7; 13 positions match TRBD2. The germline V gene encodes CDR1 LGHNA and CDR2 YSLEER. The CDR3 has 21 residues. V gave up 0 bases and J gave up 3 bases; unmatched junction bases: 17. The DNA for the CDR3 is TGCGCCAGCAGCCAAGATGGGCTTGGAACGGGACTAGCGGGAAACTACTACGAGCAGTACTTC. It is translated as CASSQDGLGTGLAGNYYEQYF.

The chain combines TRBV5-6 with TRBJ2-3, with a tentative D call TRBD2 (6 bases). Germline V gene lookup returns CDR1 SGHDT and CDR2 YYEEEE. V dropped 3 bases and J dropped 8 bases, with 19 bases sitting between them. CDR3 length equals 15 residues. The CDR3 sequence: CASSSLAEISGTQYF. In DNA form, the CDR3 reads TGTGCCAGCAGCTCCTTGGCGGAGATTAGCGGTACGCAGTATTTT.

This chain connects TRBV4-2 to TRBJ2-5; tentatively, D is TRBD1 (6 bases). Germline CDR1 and CDR2: LGHNA and YNFKEQ. The CDR3 spans 16 residues. V was cut by 4 bases and J by 2 bases, with 17 bases left in between. The CDR3 reads CASSPGAQPNQETQYF. The CDR3 DNA follows: TGTGCCAGCAGCCCAGGGGCCCAGCCTAATCAAGAGACCCAGTACTTC.

The chain links TRBV19 to TRBJ1-5, with a weak D call TRBD1 (5 bases). Germline CDR1 is LNHDA and CDR2 is SQIVND (reference sequence). V lost 5 bases and J lost 11, with 28 bases in between. CDR3 length: 17 amino acids. This chain's CDR3 is CASSHPRGAGRSSTQHF. Written as DNA, the CDR3 is TGTGCCAGTAGTCACCCCAGAGGGGCAGGCCGGTCGAGTACCCAGCATTTT.

This sequence joins TRBV27 and TRBJ2-3; a weak D match, TRBD2 (5 bases). Germline CDR1 MNHEY, CDR2 SMNVEV (reference sequence). Trimming shortened V by 4 bases and J by 4 bases, and 18 bases separated the two germline ends. The CDR3 contains 16 residues. The CDR3: CASSSWTRAPSDTQYF. Written as DNA, the CDR3 is TGTGCCAGCAGTTCTTGGACTCGCGCCCCGTCAGATACGCAGTATTTT.

V is TRBV19 and J is TRBJ2-2; 7 nucleotides match TRBD2. Unmatched junction bases numbered 6, after V lost 4 bases and J lost 7 bases. In germline, CDR1 is LNHDA, CDR2 SQIVND (reference sequence). This CDR3 region has 14 residues. CDR3 protein: CASSTGTTNGELFF. CDR3 nucleotides: TGTGCCAGTAGTACCGGGACTACCAACGGGGAGCTGTTTTTT.

The gene calls are TRBV7-9 and TRBJ2-1, with D hard to call. The germline CDR1 and CDR2 sequences are SEHNR and FQNEAQ (reference sequence). The length of the CDR3 is 15 residues. Trimming took 4 bases from V and 2 from J, leaving 12 bases between them. CDR3 in amino acids: CASSSRVRPYNEQFF. As DNA, the CDR3 is TGTGCCAGCAGCTCTAGAGTTAGGCCCTACAATGAGCAGTTCTTC.

In DNA form, the CDR3 reads TGTGCCAGCTCACCAATAGACACGACGGGCTACACCTTC. This sequence encodes CASSPIDTTGYTF. This chain connects TRBV18 to TRBJ1-2, with D uncertain. This CDR3 is 13 amino acids long. CDR1 and CDR2 from the germline V gene are KGHSH and LQKENI. With 2 bases removed from V and 8 bases from J, the gap between germline ends came to 12 bases.

The chain combines TRBV27 with TRBJ2-5; D uncertain. Judging by the DNA end, TRBJ2-7 fits better; the J call may be wrong. Germline CDR1 MNHEY, CDR2 SMNVEV (reference sequence). The CDR3 length is 14 residues. CDR3 DNA: TGTGCCAGCAGTGCCACCCCCCTTACCTACGAGCAGTACTTC. Translation: CASSATPLTYEQYF.

The count of this clone is one. The J gene is TRBJ1-2, the V gene TRBV5-4; D is undetermined. Germline CDR1 SGHNT, CDR2 YYREEE (reference sequence). V lost 1 base, J lost 6 bases, and 7 bases lay in between. This CDR3 is 12 amino acids long. As DNA, the CDR3 is TGTGCCAGCAGCTTGCGCGGGGATGGCTACACCTTC. It yields the protein CASSLRGDGYTF.

This chain connects TRBV6-1 to TRBJ1-1, with D possibly matching TRBD1 (5 bases). The germline V gene has CDR1 MNHNS and CDR2 SASEGT. This CDR3 is 14 amino acids long. V was cut by 2 bases and J by 6 bases, with 13 bases left in between. CDR3 sequence: CASSERQGQAEAFF. For the CDR3, the DNA is TGTGCCAGCAGTGAAAGGCAGGGCCAGGCTGAAGCTTTCTTT.

V and J are TRBV2 and TRBJ2-3; D is perhaps TRBD1 (5 bases). Germline V lookup: CDR1 SNHLY, CDR2 FYNNEI. Trimming pared 7 bases from V and 2 bases from J, leaving 7 bases between. This CDR3 is built from 12 residues. DNA of the CDR3: TGTGCCAGCACAGGGAACACAGATACGCAGTATTTT. The encoded protein is CASTGNTDTQYF. The complete variable domain, with remaining parts taken from reference TRBV2 and TRBJ2-3, reads EPEVTQTPSHQVTQMGQEVILRCVPISNHLYFYWYRQILGQKVEFLVSFYNNEISEKSEIFDDQFSVERPDGSNFTLKIRSTKLEDSAMYFCASTGNTDTQYFGPGTRLTVL.

The V and J genes are TRBV6-5 and TRBJ2-4, with D maybe TRBD1 (6 bases). V dropped 4 bases and J dropped 3 bases, with 10 bases sitting between them. The germline CDR1 and CDR2 sequences are MNHEY and SVGAGI. This CDR3 region has 14 residues. The CDR3 protein is CASSSGQLKNIQYF. The CDR3 nucleotides read TGTGCCAGCAGTTCTGGACAGCTCAAAAACATTCAGTACTTC.

This chain uses TRBV5-8 with TRBJ2-1; TRBD2 agrees at 8 bases. CDR1 is SGHTS and CDR2 is YDEGEE in the germline V gene. This CDR3 contains 18 residues. After removal of 0 bases from V and 4 bases from J, the junction contained 12 bases not matched to a gene. This CDR3 is CASSLGQAAQRGYNEQFF. CDR3 DNA: TGTGCCAGCAGCTTGGGACAGGCCGCCCAGCGGGGGTACAATGAGCAGTTCTTC.

The V and J genes are TRBV6-5 and TRBJ2-7; D is possibly TRBD1 (5 bases). The CDR3 length is 14 residues. CDR1 is MNHEY, CDR2 SVGAGI, per germline. V was clipped by 6 bases and J by 0 bases, with 12 bases between them. The CDR3 loop reads CASSRQRLSYEQYF. CDR3 coding DNA: TGTGCCAGCAGCCGACAGAGACTCTCCTACGAGCAGTACTTC.

The rearrangement links TRBV19 to TRBJ2-5, with a possible D match to TRBD1 (7 bases). The V gene's germline CDR1 is LNHDA and CDR2 SQIVND (reference sequence). V lost 4 bases, J lost 0 bases, and 12 bases lay in between. CDR3 size: 15 residues. The DNA for the CDR3 is TGTGCCAGTAGTACCCCAGGGGGGTACCAAGAGACCCAGTACTTC. Its protein product is CASSTPGGYQETQYF.